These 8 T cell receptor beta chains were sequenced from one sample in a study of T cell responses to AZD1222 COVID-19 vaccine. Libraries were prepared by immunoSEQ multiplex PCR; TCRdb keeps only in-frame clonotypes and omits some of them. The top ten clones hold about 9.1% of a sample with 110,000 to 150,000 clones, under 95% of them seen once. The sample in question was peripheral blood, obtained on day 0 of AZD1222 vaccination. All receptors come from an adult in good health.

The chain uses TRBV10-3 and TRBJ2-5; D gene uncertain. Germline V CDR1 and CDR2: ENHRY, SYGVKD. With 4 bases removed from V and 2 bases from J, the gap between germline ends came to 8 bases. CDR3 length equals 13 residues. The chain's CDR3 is CAISVRQQETQYF. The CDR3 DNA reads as TGTGCCATCAGTGTGCGGCAGCAAGAGACCCAGTACTTC.

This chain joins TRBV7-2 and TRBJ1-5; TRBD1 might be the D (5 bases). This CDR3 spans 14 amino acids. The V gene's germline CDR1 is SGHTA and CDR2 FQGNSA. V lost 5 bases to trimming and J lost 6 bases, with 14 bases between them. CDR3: CASSPQGPGQPQHF. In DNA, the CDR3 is TGTGCCAGCAGCCCCCAGGGTCCCGGTCAGCCCCAGCATTTT.

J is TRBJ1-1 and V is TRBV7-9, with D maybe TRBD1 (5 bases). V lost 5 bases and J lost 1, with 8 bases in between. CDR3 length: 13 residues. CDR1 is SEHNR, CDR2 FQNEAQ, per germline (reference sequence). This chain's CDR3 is CASSQGGNTEAFF. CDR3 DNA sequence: TGTGCCAGCAGCCAGGGCGGGAACACTGAAGCTTTCTTT.

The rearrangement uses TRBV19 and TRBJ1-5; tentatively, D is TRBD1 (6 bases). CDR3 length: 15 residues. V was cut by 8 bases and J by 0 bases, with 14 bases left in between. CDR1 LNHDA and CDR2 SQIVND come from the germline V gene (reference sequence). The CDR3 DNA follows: TGTGCCAGTTTTCCTGGGGGCAGTAGCAATCAGCCCCAGCATTTT. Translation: CASFPGGSSNQPQHF.

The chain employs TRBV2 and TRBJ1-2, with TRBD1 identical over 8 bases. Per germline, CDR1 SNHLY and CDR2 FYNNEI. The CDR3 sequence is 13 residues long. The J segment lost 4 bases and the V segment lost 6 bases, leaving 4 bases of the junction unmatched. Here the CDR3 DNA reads TGTGCCAGCAGCTCAACAGGGGGCTATGGCTACACCTTC. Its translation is CASSSTGGYGYTF.

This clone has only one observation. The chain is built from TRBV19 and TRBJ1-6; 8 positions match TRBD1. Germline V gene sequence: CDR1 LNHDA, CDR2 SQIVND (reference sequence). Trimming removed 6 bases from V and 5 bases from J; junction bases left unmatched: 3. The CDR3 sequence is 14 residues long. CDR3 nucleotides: TGTGCCAGTAGACCGGACAGGGATAATTCACCCCTCCACTTT. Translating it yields CASRPDRDNSPLHF.

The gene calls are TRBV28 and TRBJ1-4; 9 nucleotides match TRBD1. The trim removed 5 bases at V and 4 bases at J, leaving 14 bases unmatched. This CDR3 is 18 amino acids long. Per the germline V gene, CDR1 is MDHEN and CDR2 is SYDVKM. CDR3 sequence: CASSRPGTGYGHNEKLFF. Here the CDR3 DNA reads TGTGCCAGCAGTCGTCCCGGGACAGGGTATGGGCATAATGAAAAACTGTTTTTT. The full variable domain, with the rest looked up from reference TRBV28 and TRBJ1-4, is DVKVTQSSRYLVKRTGEKVFLECVQDMDHENMFWYRQDPGLGLRLIYFSYDVKMKEKGDIPEGYSVSREKKERFSLILESASTNQTSMYLCASSRPGTGYGHNEKLFFGSGTQLSVL.

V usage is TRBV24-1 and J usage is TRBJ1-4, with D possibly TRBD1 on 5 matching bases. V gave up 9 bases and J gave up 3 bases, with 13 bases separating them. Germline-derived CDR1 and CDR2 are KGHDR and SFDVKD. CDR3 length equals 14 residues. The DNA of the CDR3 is TGTGCCACCTCGATGGGGGGAGCTAATGAAAAACTGTTTTTT. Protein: CATSMGGANEKLFF.